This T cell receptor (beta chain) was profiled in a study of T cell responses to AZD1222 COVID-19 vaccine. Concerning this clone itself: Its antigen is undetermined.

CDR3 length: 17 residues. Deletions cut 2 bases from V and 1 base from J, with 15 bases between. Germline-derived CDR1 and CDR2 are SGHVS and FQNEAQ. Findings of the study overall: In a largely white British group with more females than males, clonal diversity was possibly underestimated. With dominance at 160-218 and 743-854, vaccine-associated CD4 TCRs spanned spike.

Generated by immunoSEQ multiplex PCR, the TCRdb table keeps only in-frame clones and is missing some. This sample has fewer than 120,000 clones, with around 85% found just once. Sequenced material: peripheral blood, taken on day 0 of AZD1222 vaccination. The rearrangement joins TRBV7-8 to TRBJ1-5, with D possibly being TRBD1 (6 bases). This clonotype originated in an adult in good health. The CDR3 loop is CASSLNTRGRSNQPQHF. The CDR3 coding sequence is TGTGCCAGCAGCTTAAATACCCGGGGGCGAAGCAATCAGCCCCAGCATTTT.